A single sample gave rise to the 9 T cell receptor beta chains below, sequenced in a study of CD8+ T cells in alopecia areata. Described treatment: oral pan-JAK inhibitor, 5-10 mg twice daily. RNA was extracted and reverse transcribed into cDNA as the sequencing template. Clones were read by immunoSEQ multiplex PCR, and TCRdb kept only the in-frame ones, dropping some. The sample consists of 90,000 to 150,000 clones, around 56% of them appearing once. Sequenced material: CD4+ T cells sorted from blood, taken at week 4, from a patient treated with tofacitinib. The receptors originated from a human donor with alopecia areata.

This clone was picked up a small number of times. The V and J genes are TRBV7-9 and TRBJ2-1; D gene uncertain. The CDR3 is 15 residues long. Trimming stripped 4 bases from V and 2 bases from J, with 12 bases between. Germline V CDR1 and CDR2: SEHNR, FQNEAQ (reference sequence). In DNA, the CDR3 is TGTGCCAGCAGCTCCTTTGTAGCTCCCTACAATGAGCAGTTCTTC. The encoded protein is CASSSFVAPYNEQFF.

The chain uses TRBV27 and TRBJ1-1, with D unresolved. The germline V gene encodes CDR1 MNHEY and CDR2 SMNVEV (reference sequence). This CDR3 comprises 16 residues. V shed 5 bases and J shed 4 bases, with 20 bases lying between them. The CDR3 reads CASSPTWFFVTTEAFF. The CDR3 DNA follows: TGTGCCAGCAGTCCGACATGGTTCTTCGTCACCACTGAAGCTTTCTTT.

This chain links TRBV6-5 with TRBJ1-2, with 10 bases that match TRBD1. CDR3 size: 13 residues. J gave up 7 bases and V 5 bases, and 4 bases lay outside the gene matches. Germline CDR1 reads MNHEY; CDR2 reads SVGAGI. The CDR3 DNA reads as TGTGCCAGCAGTAGACAGGGGGCGGTTGGCTACACCTTC. Translating it yields CASSRQGAVGYTF.

This clone has more than one count but fewer than ten. The chain uses TRBV30 and TRBJ2-5, with 8 bases identical to TRBD1. The CDR3 contains 16 residues. With 0 bases clipped from V and 5 bases from J, the junction kept 11 bases outside the gene matches. CDR1 and CDR2 (germline): GTSNPN, SVGIG (reference sequence). This CDR3 is CAWSVLPRTGQETQYF. CDR3 bases: TGTGCCTGGAGTGTACTACCCCGGACAGGGCAGGAGACCCAGTACTTC.

The chain uses TRBV10-2 and TRBJ2-1; D is unresolved. The CDR3 contains 11 residues. Trimming took off 7 bases at V and 3 bases at J, with 4 bases between the two ends. Germline V CDR1 and CDR2: WSHSY, SAAADI. The CDR3 nucleotides read TGCGCCAGCACCTACTACAATGAGCAGTTCTTC. Translated, it gives CASTYYNEQFF.

This clone was observed a handful of times. This chain joins TRBV25-1 and TRBJ2-3; the match to TRBD1 covers 7 bases. V shed 5 bases and J 1 base; nucleotides not matched to a gene: 9. The germline V gene encodes CDR1 MGHDK and CDR2 SYGVNS. The CDR3 sequence is 16 residues long. CDR3 sequence reads: CASSPVGQLGTDTQYF. Written as DNA, the CDR3 is TGTGCCAGCAGTCCGGTGGGACAGCTAGGCACAGATACGCAGTATTTT.

This chain joins TRBV19 and TRBJ1-2; tentative D call: TRBD1 (5 bases). The CDR3 runs to 14 residues. Germline V gene sequence: CDR1 LNHDA, CDR2 SQIVND (reference sequence). V lost 7 bases and J lost 8, with 20 bases in between. CDR3 amino acids: CASTLPGGNGGYTF. In DNA, the CDR3 is TGTGCCAGTACCCTCCCGGGGGGAAACGGAGGCTACACCTTC.

The genes are TRBV9 and TRBJ2-3, with D perhaps TRBD2 (6 bases). Per the germline V gene, CDR1 is SGDLS and CDR2 is YYNGEE. V gave up 4 bases and J gave up 2 bases, with 17 bases separating them. This CDR3 region has 16 residues. CDR3 amino acids: CASSHPAGLPTDTQYF. CDR3 DNA: TGTGCCAGCAGCCATCCCGCGGGACTCCCCACAGATACGCAGTATTTT.

The chain employs TRBV20-1 and TRBJ2-7; no clear D gene. V lost 3 bases, J lost 5 bases, and 8 bases lay in between. Germline lookup yields CDR1 DFQATT and CDR2 SNEGSKA (reference sequence). This CDR3 contains 11 residues. The CDR3 here is CSASTRNEQYF. The CDR3 DNA follows: TGCAGTGCTAGCACCAGGAACGAGCAGTACTTC.